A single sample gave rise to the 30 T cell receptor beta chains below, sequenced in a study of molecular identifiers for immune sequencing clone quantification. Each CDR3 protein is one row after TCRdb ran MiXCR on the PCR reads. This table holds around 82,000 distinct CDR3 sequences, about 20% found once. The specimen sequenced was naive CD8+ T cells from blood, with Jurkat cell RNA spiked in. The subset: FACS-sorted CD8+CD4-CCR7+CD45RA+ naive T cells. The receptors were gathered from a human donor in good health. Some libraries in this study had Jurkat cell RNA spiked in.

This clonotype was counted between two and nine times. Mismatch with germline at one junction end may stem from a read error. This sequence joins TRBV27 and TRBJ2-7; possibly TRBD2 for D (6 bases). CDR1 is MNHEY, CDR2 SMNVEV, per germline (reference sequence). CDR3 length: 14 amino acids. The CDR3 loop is CASSLGGKANERYF. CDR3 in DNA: TGTGCCAGCAGTTTAGGGGGGAAAGCCAACGAGCGGTACTTC.

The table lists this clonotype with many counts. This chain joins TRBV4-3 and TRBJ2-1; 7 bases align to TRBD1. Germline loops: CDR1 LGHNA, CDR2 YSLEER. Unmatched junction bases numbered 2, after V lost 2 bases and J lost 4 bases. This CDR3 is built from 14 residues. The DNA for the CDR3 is TGCGCCAGCAGCCAAAGGGGGCTGTACAATGAGCAGTTCTTC. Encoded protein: CASSQRGLYNEQFF.

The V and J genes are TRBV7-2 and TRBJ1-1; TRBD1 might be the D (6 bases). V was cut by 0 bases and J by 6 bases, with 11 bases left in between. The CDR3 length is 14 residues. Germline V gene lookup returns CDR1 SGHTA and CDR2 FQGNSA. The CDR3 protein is CASSLAGGGPEAFF. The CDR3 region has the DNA TGTGCCAGCAGCTTAGCAGGGGGGGGACCTGAAGCTTTCTTT.

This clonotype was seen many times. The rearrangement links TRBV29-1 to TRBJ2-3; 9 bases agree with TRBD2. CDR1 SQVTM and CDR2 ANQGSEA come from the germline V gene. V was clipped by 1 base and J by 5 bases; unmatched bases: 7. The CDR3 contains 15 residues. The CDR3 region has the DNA TGCAGCGTTGAAGGTAGCGGGAGACCCCGAGATACGCAGTATTTT. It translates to CSVEGSGRPRDTQYF.

The CDR3 sequence is CASSQDLGQGLAHEQYF. CDR3 DNA sequence: TGTGCCAGCAGCCAAGATCTCGGCCAGGGTCTCGCCCACGAGCAGTACTTC. This rearrangement joins TRBV14 to TRBJ2-7; perhaps TRBD1 as D (5 bases). The CDR3 is 17 amino acids. V dropped 0 bases and J dropped 5 bases, with 20 bases sitting between them. CDR1 and CDR2 from the germline V gene are SGHDN and FVKESK.

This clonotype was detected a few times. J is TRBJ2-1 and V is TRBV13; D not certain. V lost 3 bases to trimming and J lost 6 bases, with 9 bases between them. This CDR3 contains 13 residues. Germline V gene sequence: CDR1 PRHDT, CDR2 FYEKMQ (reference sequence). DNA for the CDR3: TGTGCCAGCAGCTTTTATAGCTCCAATGAGCAGTTCTTC. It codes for CASSFYSSNEQFF.

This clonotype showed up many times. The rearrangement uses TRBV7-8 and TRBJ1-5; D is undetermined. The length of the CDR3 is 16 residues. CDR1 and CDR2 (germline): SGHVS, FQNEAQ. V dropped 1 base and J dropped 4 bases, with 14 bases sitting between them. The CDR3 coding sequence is TGTGCCAGCAGCTTAGGGGCCGGGTCCGCAAATCAGCCCCAGCATTTT. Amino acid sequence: CASSLGAGSANQPQHF.

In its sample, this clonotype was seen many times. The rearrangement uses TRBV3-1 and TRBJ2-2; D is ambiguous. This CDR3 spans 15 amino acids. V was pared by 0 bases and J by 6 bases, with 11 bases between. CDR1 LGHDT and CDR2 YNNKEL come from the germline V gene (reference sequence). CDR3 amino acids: CASSQEQLGSGELFF. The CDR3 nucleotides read TGTGCCAGCAGCCAAGAACAACTCGGGTCCGGGGAGCTGTTTTTT.

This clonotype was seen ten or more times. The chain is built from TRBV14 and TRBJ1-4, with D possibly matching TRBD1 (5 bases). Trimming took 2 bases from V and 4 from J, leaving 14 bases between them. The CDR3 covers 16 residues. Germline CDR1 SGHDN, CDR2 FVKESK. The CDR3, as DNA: TGTGCCAGCAGCCAACATCGGGGCGGGTATAATGAAAAACTGTTTTTT. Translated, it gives CASSQHRGGYNEKLFF.

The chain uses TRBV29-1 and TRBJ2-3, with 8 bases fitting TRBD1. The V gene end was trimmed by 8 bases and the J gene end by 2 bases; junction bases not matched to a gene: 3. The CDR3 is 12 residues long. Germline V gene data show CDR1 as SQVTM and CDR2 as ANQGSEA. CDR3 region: CSHRGVTDTQYF. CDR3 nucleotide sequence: TGCAGCCACAGGGGGGTCACAGATACGCAGTATTTT.

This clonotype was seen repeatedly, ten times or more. CDR3 amino acids: CASSPRAGGPGYNEQFF. The CDR3 nucleotides read TGTGCCAGCAGCCCTCGGGCGGGAGGGCCGGGGTATAATGAGCAGTTCTTC. This chain uses TRBV7-9 with TRBJ2-1, with TRBD2 identical over 9 bases. Germline V CDR1 and CDR2: SEHNR, FQNEAQ (reference sequence). V lost 5 bases, J lost 7 bases, and 15 bases stayed unmatched. There are 17 residues in the CDR3.

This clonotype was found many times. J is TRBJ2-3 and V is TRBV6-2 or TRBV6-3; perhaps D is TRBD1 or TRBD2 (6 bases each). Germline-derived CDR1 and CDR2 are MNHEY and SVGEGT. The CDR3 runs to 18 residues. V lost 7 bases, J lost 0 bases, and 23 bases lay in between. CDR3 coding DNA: TGTGCCAGCAATCATGAGGGGGGCGCTCCCCACAGCACAGATACGCAGTATTTT. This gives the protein CASNHEGGAPHSTDTQYF.

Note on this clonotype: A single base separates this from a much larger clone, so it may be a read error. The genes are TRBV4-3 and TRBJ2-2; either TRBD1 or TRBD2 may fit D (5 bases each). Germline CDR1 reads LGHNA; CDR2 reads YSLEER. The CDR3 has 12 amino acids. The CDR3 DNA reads TGCGCCAGCAGCCACAGGGCCGGGGAGCTGTCTTTT. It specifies CASSHRAGELSF.

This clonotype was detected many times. The CDR3 DNA reads as TGTGCCAGCACCCCGGGTTGGGCGGGAGAGACCGGGGAGCTGTTTTTT. The encoded protein is CASTPGWAGETGELFF. This chain links TRBV28 with TRBJ2-2, with TRBD2 matching 7 bases. V dropped 7 bases and J dropped 5; count of bases not matched to a gene: 13. The CDR3 spans 16 residues. CDR1 and CDR2 from the germline V gene are MDHEN and SYDVKM.

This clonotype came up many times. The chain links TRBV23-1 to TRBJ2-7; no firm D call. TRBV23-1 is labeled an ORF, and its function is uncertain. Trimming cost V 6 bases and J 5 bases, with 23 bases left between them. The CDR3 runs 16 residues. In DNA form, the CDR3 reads TGCGCCAGCAGAGCCCGGCCGACTCCAGTACTTCACGAGCAGTACTTC. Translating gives CASRARPTPVLHEQYF.

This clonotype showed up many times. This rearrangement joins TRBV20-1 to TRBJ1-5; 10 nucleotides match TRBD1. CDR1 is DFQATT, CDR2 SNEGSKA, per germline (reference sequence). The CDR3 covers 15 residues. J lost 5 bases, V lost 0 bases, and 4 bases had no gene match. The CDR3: CSARETGGIDQPQHF. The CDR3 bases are TGCAGTGCTAGAGAGACAGGGGGCATCGATCAGCCCCAGCATTTT.

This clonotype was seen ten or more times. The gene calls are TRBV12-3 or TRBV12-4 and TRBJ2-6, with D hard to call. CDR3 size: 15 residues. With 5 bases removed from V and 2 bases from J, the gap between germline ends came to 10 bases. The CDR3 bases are TGTGCCAGCAGTCCCTCCGGAACTGGGGCCAACGTCCTGACTTTC. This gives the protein CASSPSGTGANVLTF.

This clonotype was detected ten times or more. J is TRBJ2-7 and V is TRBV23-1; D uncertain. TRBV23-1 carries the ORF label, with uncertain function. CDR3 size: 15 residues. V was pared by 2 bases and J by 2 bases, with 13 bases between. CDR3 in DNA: TGCGCCAGCAGTCAAGAGCCCCCCGAGCCCTACGAGCAGTACTTC. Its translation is CASSQEPPEPYEQYF.

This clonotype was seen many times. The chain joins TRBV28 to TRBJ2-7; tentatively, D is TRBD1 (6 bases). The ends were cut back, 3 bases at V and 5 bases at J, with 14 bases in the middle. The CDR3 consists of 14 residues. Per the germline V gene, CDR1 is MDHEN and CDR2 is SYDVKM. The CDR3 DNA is TGTGCCAGCAGTTTTCTCCTCAGGGGCAACGAGCAGTACTTC. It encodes CASSFLLRGNEQYF.

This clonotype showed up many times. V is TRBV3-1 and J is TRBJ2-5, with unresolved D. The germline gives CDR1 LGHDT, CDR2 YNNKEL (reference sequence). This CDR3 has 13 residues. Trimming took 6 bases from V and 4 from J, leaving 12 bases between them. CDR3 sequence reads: CASSPARSETQYF. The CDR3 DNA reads TGTGCCAGCAGTCCGGCGCGCTCAGAGACCCAGTACTTC.

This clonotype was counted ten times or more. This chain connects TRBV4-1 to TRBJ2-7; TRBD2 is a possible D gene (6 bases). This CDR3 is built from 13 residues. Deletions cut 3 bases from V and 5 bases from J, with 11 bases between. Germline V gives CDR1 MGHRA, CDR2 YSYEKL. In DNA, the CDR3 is TGCGCCAGCAGCCAGGGCCCGGGAGACGAGCAGTACTTC. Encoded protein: CASSQGPGDEQYF.

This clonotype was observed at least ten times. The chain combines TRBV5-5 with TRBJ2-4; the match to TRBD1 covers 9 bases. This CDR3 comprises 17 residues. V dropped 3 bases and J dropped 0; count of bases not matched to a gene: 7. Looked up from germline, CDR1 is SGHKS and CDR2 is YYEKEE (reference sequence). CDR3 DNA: TGTGCCAGCAGCTCCGGGACAGGGAGCCGAGCCAAAAACATTCAGTACTTC. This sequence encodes CASSSGTGSRAKNIQYF. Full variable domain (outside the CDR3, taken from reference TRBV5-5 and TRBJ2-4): DAGVTQSPTHLIKTRGQQVTLRCSPISGHKSVSWYQQVLGQGPQFIFQYYEKEERGRGNFPDRFSARQFPNYSSELNVNALLLGDSALYLCASSSGTGSRAKNIQYFGAGTRLSVL.

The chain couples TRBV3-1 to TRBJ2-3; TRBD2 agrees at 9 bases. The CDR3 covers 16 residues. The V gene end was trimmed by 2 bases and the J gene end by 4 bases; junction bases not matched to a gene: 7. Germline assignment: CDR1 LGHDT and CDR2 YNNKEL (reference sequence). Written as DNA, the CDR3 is TGTGCCAGCAGCCAACATAGCGGGAGTATCTCAGATACGCAGTATTTT. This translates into CASSQHSGSISDTQYF.

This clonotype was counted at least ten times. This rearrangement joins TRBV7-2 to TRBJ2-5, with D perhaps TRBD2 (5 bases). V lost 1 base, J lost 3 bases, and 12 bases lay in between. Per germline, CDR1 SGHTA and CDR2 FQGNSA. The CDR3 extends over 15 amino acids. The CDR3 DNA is TGTGCCAGCAGCTTAGTAGCGACCTATGAAGAGACCCAGTACTTC. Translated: CASSLVATYEETQYF. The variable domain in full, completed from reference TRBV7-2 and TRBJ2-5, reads GAGVSQSPSNKVTEKGKDVELRCDPISGHTALYWYRQSLGQGLEFLIYFQGNSAPDKSGLPSDRFSAERTGGSVSTLTIQRTQQEDSAVYLCASSLVATYEETQYFGPGTRLLVL.

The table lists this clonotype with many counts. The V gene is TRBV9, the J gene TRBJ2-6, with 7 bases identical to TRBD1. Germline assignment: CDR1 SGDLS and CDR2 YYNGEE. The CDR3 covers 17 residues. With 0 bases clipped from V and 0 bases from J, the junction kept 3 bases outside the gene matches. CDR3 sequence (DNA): TGTGCCAGCAGCGTAGTCGGGACAGACTCTGGGGCCAACGTCCTGACTTTC. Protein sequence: CASSVVGTDSGANVLTF. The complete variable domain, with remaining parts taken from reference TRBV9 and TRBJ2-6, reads DSGVTQTPKHLITATGQRVTLRCSPRSGDLSVYWYQQSLDQGLQFLIQYYNGEERAKGNILERFSAQQFPDLHSELNLSSLELGDSALYFCASSVVGTDSGANVLTFGAGSRLTVL.

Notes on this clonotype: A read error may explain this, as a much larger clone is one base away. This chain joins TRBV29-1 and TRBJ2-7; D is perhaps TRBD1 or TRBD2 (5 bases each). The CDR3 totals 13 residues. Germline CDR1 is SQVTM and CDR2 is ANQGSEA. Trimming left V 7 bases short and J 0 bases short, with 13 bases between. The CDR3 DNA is TGCAGCGCCCTGGGACGGAACTCCTACGAGCAGTACTTC. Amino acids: CSALGRNSYEQYF.

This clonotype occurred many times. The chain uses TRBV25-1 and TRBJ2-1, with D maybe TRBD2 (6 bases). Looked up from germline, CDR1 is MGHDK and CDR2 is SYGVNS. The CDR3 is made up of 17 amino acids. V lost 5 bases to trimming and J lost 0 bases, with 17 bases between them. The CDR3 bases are TGTGCCAGCAGTCAATTCTGGGACTCTGGCTCCTACAATGAGCAGTTCTTC. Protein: CASSQFWDSGSYNEQFF.

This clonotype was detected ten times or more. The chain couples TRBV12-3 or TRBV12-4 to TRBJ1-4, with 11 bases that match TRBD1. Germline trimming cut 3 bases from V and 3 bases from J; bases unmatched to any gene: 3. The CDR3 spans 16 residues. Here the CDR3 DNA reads TGTGCCAGCAGTTTCGCGGGACAGGGGGCTAATGAAAAACTGTTTTTT. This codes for CASSFAGQGANEKLFF.

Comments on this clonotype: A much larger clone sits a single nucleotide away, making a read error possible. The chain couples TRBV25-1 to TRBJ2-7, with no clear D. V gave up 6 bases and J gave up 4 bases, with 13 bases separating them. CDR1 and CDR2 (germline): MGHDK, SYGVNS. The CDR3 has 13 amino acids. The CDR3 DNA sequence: TGTGCCAGCAGCCACCGGGTATCGTACGAGCAGTACTTC. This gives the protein CASSHRVSYEQYF.

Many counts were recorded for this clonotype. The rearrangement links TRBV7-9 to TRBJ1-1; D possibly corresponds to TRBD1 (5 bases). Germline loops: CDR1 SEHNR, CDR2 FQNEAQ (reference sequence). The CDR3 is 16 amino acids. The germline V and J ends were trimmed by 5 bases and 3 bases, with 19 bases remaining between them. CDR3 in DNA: TGTGCCAGCAGCCCCCGGGCAGGGCCTACCGACACTGAAGCTTTCTTT. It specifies CASSPRAGPTDTEAFF.